Listed below are T cell receptor beta chains from one sample, sequenced in a study of T cell responses to AZD1222 COVID-19 vaccine. Only in-frame clones appear in the TCRdb table, and some are missing; sequencing was by immunoSEQ multiplex PCR. The sample includes around 50,000 clones, just over 85% of them seen just once. Sequencing was performed on peripheral blood, taken 28 days after the second AZD1222 dose. Every receptor here comes from an adult who received the AZD1222 COVID-19 vaccine. Both conserved end residues are part of each CDR3. A D gene is named only where the DNA matches it firmly. Only part of the rows carry a size: once, few, many, or a class if the clone is expanded.

d_gene: -
j_gene: TRBJ1-2
abundance: -
v_gene: TRBV6-5
CDR3aa: CASRRDVEGYTF
CDR3nt: TGTGCCAGCAGGCGGGACGTCGAGGGCTACACCTTC

d_gene: TRBD1
j_gene: TRBJ2-3
abundance: few
v_gene: TRBV30
CDR3aa: CAWNRDSGTDTQYF
CDR3nt: TGTGCCTGGAACCGGGACAGTGGGACAGATACGCAGTATTTT

d_gene: -
j_gene: TRBJ1-2
abundance: -
v_gene: TRBV6-5
CDR3aa: CASSFGDPKRGGYTF
CDR3nt: TGTGCCAGCAGTTTCGGGGACCCGAAACGCGGTGGCTACACCTTC

d_gene: TRBD1
j_gene: TRBJ2-7
abundance: once
v_gene: TRBV24-1
CDR3aa: CAIQRTGTYEQYF
CDR3nt: TGTGCCATACAGCGGACAGGGACCTACGAGCAGTACTTC

d_gene: TRBD1
j_gene: TRBJ2-4
abundance: -
v_gene: TRBV28
CDR3aa: CASSLAGGAAKNIQYF
CDR3nt: TGTGCCAGCAGTTTGGCAGGGGGCGCGGCCAAAAACATTCAGTACTTC

d_gene: TRBD1
j_gene: TRBJ2-1
abundance: -
v_gene: TRBV27
CDR3aa: CASSWGQGANEQFF
CDR3nt: TGTGCCAGCAGTTGGGGACAGGGGGCCAATGAGCAGTTCTTC

d_gene: -
j_gene: TRBJ2-2
abundance: once
v_gene: TRBV24-1
CDR3aa: CATSEIAATGELFF
CDR3nt: TGTGCCACCAGTGAGATAGCGGCCACCGGGGAGCTGTTTTTT

d_gene: TRBD2
j_gene: TRBJ2-5
abundance: -
v_gene: TRBV5-4
CDR3aa: CASSSGTSVETQYF
CDR3nt: TGTGCCAGCAGCTCTGGGACTAGCGTCGAGACCCAGTACTTC

d_gene: -
j_gene: TRBJ2-7
abundance: -
v_gene: TRBV6-6
CDR3aa: CASSYGVDGRSYEQYF
CDR3nt: TGTGCCAGCAGTTACGGAGTTGATGGTCGGTCCTACGAGCAGTACTTC

d_gene: TRBD2
j_gene: TRBJ2-5
abundance: -
v_gene: TRBV6-4
CDR3aa: CASSRTSGTQETQYF
CDR3nt: TGTGCCAGCAGCCGGACTAGCGGGACCCAAGAGACCCAGTACTTC

d_gene: -
j_gene: TRBJ2-3
abundance: -
v_gene: TRBV28
CDR3aa: CASSLLWRKGDTQYF
CDR3nt: TGTGCCAGCAGTTTATTATGGCGGAAGGGAGATACGCAGTATTTT

d_gene: -
j_gene: TRBJ2-1
abundance: -
v_gene: TRBV12-5
CDR3aa: CASGPRTVVGNEQFF
CDR3nt: TGTGCTAGTGGCCCTCGGACTGTCGTGGGCAATGAGCAGTTCTTC

d_gene: -
j_gene: TRBJ2-3
abundance: -
v_gene: TRBV4-3
CDR3aa: CASSQALYGDTQYF
CDR3nt: TGCGCCAGCAGCCAAGCACTGTATGGGGATACGCAGTATTTT

d_gene: -
j_gene: TRBJ1-1
abundance: few
v_gene: TRBV30
CDR3aa: CAWKGKPNTEAFF
CDR3nt: TGTGCCTGGAAAGGGAAGCCGAACACTGAAGCTTTCTTT

d_gene: TRBD1
j_gene: TRBJ2-7
abundance: -
v_gene: TRBV19
CDR3aa: CASSPGTGPHEQYF
CDR3nt: TGTGCCAGTAGTCCCGGGACAGGGCCCCACGAGCAGTACTTC

d_gene: -
j_gene: TRBJ1-2
abundance: -
v_gene: TRBV5-1
CDR3aa: CASSSGGPYGYTF
CDR3nt: TGCGCCAGCAGCTCCGGGGGGCCCTATGGCTACACCTTC

d_gene: -
j_gene: TRBJ1-5
abundance: -
v_gene: TRBV4-2
CDR3aa: CASSQAGGAVAQVQPQHF
CDR3nt: TGTGCCAGCAGCCAAGCGGGGGGGGCGGTCGCCCAGGTGCAGCCCCAGCATTTT

d_gene: TRBD1
j_gene: TRBJ2-3
abundance: few
v_gene: TRBV9
CDR3aa: CASRRGTGGDTQYF
CDR3nt: TGTGCCAGCAGGAGGGGGACAGGGGGAGATACGCAGTATTTT

d_gene: TRBD1
j_gene: TRBJ1-2
abundance: -
v_gene: TRBV7-2
CDR3aa: CASSLGTGIQYGYTF
CDR3nt: TGTGCCAGCAGCTTGGGGACAGGTATTCAGTATGGCTACACCTTC

d_gene: -
j_gene: TRBJ1-1
abundance: few
v_gene: TRBV10-3
CDR3aa: CAITRGMNTEAFF
CDR3nt: TGTGCCATCACCCGAGGTATGAACACTGAAGCTTTCTTT

d_gene: -
j_gene: TRBJ1-3
abundance: -
v_gene: TRBV7-9
CDR3aa: CASSLTRGIRSGNTIYF
CDR3nt: TGTGCCAGCAGCTTAACCCGGGGGATTCGGTCTGGAAACACCATATATTTT

d_gene: -
j_gene: TRBJ1-2
abundance: -
v_gene: TRBV19
CDR3aa: CASSIPGPGGRGYTF
CDR3nt: TGTGCCAGTAGTATTCCCGGACCGGGAGGACGCGGCTACACCTTC

d_gene: -
j_gene: TRBJ1-4
abundance: -
v_gene: TRBV7-9
CDR3aa: CASQAGGREKLFF
CDR3nt: TGTGCCAGCCAAGCCGGGGGTCGGGAAAAACTGTTTTTT

d_gene: -
j_gene: TRBJ1-1
abundance: -
v_gene: TRBV27
CDR3aa: CASSFGGEGTEAFF
CDR3nt: TGTGCCAGCAGTTTCGGAGGTGAGGGCACTGAAGCTTTCTTT

d_gene: -
j_gene: TRBJ1-2
abundance: -
v_gene: TRBV28
CDR3aa: CASSSWGSSWGYTF
CDR3nt: TGTGCCAGCAGCTCTTGGGGGTCGAGCTGGGGCTACACCTTC

d_gene: -
j_gene: TRBJ1-1
abundance: -
v_gene: TRBV10-1
CDR3aa: CASSEGFNTEAFF
CDR3nt: TGCGCCAGCAGTGAGGGGTTTAACACTGAAGCTTTCTTT

d_gene: -
j_gene: TRBJ2-5
abundance: -
v_gene: TRBV4-2
CDR3aa: CASSLTGGGSWETQYF
CDR3nt: TGTGCCAGCAGCCTCACGGGGGGCGGGAGTTGGGAGACCCAGTACTTC

d_gene: TRBD2
j_gene: TRBJ2-7
abundance: -
v_gene: TRBV5-6
CDR3aa: CASSELAGGDYEQYF
CDR3nt: TGTGCCAGCAGCGAACTAGCGGGAGGGGACTACGAGCAGTACTTC

d_gene: -
j_gene: TRBJ1-5
abundance: -
v_gene: TRBV29-1
CDR3aa: CSVEFDQPQHF
CDR3nt: TGCAGCGTTGAGTTTGATCAGCCCCAGCATTTT